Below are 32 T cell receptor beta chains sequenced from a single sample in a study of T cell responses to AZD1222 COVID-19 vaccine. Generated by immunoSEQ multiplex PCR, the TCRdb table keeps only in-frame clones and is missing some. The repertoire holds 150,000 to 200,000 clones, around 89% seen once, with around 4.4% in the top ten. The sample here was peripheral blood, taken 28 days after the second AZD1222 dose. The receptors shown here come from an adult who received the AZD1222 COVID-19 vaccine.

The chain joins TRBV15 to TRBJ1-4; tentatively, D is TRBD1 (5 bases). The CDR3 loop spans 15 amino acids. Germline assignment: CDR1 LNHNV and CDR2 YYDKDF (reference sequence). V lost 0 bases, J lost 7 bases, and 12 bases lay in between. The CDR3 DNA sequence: TGTGCCACCAGCAGAGATCGGGGGGGAAGTGAAAAACTGTTTTTT. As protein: CATSRDRGGSEKLFF.

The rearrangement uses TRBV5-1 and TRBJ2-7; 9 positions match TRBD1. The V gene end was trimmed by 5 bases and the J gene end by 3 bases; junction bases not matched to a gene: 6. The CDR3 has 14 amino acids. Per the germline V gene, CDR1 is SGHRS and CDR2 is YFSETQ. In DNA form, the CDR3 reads TGCGCCAGCAGAAGGGACAGGGATGACTACGAGCAGTACTTC. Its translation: CASRRDRDDYEQYF. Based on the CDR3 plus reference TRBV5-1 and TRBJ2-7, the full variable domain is KAGVTQTPRYLIKTRGQQVTLSCSPISGHRSVSWYQQTPGQGLQFLFEYFSETQRNKGNFPGRFSGRQFSNSRSEMNVSTLELGDSALYLCASRRDRDDYEQYFGPGTRLTVT.

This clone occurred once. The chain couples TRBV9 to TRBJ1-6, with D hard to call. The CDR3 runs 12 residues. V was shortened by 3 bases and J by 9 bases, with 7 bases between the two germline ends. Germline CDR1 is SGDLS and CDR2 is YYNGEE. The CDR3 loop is CASSGLGSPLHF. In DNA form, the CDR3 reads TGTGCCAGCAGCGGGCTTGGTTCACCCCTCCACTTT. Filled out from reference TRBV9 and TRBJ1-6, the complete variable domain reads DSGVTQTPKHLITATGQRVTLRCSPRSGDLSVYWYQQSLDQGLQFLIQYYNGEERAKGNILERFSAQQFPDLHSELNLSSLELGDSALYFCASSGLGSPLHFGNGTRLTVT.

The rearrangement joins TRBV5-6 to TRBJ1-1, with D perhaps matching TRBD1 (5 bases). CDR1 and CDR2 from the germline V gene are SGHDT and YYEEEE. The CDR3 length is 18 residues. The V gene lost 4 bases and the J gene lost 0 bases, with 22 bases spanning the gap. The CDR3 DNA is TGTGCCAGCAGCCCTGAGACAGACTACCTCCTAATGAACACTGAAGCTTTCTTT. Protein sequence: CASSPETDYLLMNTEAFF.

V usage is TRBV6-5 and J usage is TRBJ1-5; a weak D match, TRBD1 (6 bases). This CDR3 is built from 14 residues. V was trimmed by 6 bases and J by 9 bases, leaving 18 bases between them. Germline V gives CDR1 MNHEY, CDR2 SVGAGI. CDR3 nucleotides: TGTGCCAGCAGCCAGGGGCGAGGCTTGAGGCCCCAGCATTTT. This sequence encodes CASSQGRGLRPQHF.

The CDR3 DNA reads TGTGCCAGTAGACAGGGTTTGGCTGAAGCTTTCTTT. Protein sequence: CASRQGLAEAFF. The V call is TRBV6-5, the J call TRBJ1-1, with TRBD1 matching 7 bases. The CDR3 contains 12 residues. J gave up 6 bases and V 9 bases, and 7 bases lay outside the gene matches. Germline V gives CDR1 MNHEY, CDR2 SVGAGI.

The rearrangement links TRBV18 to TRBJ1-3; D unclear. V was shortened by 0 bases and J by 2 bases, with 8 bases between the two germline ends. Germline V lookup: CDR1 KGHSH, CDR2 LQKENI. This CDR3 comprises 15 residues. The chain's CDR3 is CASSPPFRTGNTIYF. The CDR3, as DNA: TGTGCCAGCTCACCACCATTCCGGACTGGAAACACCATATATTTT. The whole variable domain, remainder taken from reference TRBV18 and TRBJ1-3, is NAGVMQNPRHLVRRRGQEARLRCSPMKGHSHVYWYRQLPEEGLKFMVYLQKENIIDESGMPKERFSAEFPKEGPSILRIQQVVRGDSAAYFCASSPPFRTGNTIYFGEGSWLTVV.

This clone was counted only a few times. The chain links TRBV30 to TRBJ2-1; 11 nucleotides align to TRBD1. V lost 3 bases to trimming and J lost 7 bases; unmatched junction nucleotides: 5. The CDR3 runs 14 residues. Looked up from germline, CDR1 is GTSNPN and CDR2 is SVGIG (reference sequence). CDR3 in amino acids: CAWRRTGGLNEQFF. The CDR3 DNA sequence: TGTGCCTGGAGGAGGACAGGGGGCTTAAATGAGCAGTTCTTC. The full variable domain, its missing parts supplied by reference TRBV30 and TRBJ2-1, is SQTIHQWPATLVQPVGSPLSLECTVEGTSNPNLYWYRQAAGRGLQLLFYSVGIGQISSEVPQNLSASRPQDRQFILSSKKLLLSDSGFYLCAWRRTGGLNEQFFGPGTRLTVL.

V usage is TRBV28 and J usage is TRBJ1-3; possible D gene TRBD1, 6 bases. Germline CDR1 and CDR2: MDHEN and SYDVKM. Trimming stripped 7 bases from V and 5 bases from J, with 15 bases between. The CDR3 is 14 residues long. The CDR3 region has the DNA TGTGCCAGCACCGAGGGGGTTGGAAGAAACACCATATATTTT. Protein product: CASTEGVGRNTIYF.

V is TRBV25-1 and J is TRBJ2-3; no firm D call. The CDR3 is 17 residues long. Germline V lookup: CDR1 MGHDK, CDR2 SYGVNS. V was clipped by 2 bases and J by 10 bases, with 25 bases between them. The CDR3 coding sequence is TGTGCCAGCAGTGAAGGCGGCGTCCTTTCCCGCCTAGGTCCGCAGTATTTT. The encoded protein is CASSEGGVLSRLGPQYF.

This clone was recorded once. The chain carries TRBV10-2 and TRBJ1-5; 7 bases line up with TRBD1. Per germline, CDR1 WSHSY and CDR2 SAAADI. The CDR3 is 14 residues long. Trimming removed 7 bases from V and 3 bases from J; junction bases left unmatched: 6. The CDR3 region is CASTNRGANQPQHF. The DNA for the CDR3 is TGCGCCAGCACAAACAGGGGCGCCAATCAGCCCCAGCATTTT.

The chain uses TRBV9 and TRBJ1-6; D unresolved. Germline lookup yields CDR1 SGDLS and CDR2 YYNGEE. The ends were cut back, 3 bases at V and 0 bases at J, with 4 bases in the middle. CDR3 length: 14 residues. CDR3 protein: CASSGSSYNSPLHF. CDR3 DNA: TGTGCCAGCAGCGGGAGCTCCTATAATTCACCCCTCCACTTT.

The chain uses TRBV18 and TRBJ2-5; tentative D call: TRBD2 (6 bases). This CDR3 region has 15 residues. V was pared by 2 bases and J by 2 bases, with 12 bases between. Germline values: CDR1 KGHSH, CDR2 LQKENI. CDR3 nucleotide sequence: TGTGCCAGCTCACCAGCAGGGCGGGATCAAGAGACCCAGTACTTC. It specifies CASSPAGRDQETQYF.

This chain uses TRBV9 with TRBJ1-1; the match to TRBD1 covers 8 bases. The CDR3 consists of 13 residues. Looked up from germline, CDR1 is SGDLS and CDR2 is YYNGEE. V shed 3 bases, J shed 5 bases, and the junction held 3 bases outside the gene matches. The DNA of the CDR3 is TGTGCCAGCAGCGCAGGGGGCTGGACTGAAGCTTTCTTT. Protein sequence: CASSAGGWTEAFF.

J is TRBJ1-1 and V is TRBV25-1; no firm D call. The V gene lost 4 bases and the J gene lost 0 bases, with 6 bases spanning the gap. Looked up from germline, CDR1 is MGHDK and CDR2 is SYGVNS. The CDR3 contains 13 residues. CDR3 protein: CASSVSVNTEAFF. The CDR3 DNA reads TGTGCCAGCAGTGTTTCAGTGAACACTGAAGCTTTCTTT.

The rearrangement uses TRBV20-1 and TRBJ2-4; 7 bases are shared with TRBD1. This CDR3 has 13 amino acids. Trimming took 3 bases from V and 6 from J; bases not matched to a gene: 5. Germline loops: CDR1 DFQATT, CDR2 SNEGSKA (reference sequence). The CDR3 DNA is TGCAGTGCTAGTACAGGGGCGCGAAACATTCAGTACTTC. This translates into CSASTGARNIQYF.

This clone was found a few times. The CDR3 DNA sequence: TGTGCCAGCAGTTTGACCGGTGGAAACACCATATATTTT. It translates to CASSLTGGNTIYF. The rearrangement joins TRBV27 to TRBJ1-3; unclear D gene. Germline CDR1 and CDR2: MNHEY and SMNVEV (reference sequence). The CDR3 sequence is 13 residues long. V was pared by 3 bases and J by 3 bases, with 6 bases between.

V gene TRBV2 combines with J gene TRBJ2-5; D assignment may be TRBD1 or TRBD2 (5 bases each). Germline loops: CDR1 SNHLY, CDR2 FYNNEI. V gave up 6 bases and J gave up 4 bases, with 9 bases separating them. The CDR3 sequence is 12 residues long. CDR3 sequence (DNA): TGTGCCAGCAGCGGGACGCCAGAGACCCAGTACTTC. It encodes CASSGTPETQYF.

CDR3 sequence (DNA): TGCAGTGCTAGTACGGGACTTAATGAAAAACTGTTTTTT. Amino acids: CSASTGLNEKLFF. The chain recombines TRBV20-1 with TRBJ1-4; D perhaps matches TRBD1 (5 bases). The length of the CDR3 is 13 residues. Trimming removed 3 bases at V and 4 bases at J, with 9 bases between. Germline loops: CDR1 DFQATT, CDR2 SNEGSKA (reference sequence).

The CDR3, as DNA: TGCGCCAGCAGCCCCCAGGATGGTGCTTGGGACAATGAGCAGTTCTTC. Protein sequence: CASSPQDGAWDNEQFF. The chain carries TRBV4-3 and TRBJ2-1; D gene unclear. Germline CDR1 LGHNA, CDR2 YSLEER. V was shortened by 4 bases and J by 5 bases, with 18 bases between the two germline ends. The CDR3 is 16 residues long.

The CDR3 loop is CASSLSRGGGETQYF. Here the CDR3 DNA reads TGCGCCAGCAGCTTGAGTAGAGGGGGCGGAGAGACCCAGTACTTC. V gene TRBV5-1 combines with J gene TRBJ2-5, with 7 positions matching TRBD1. The CDR3 extends over 15 amino acids. Germline V CDR1 and CDR2: SGHRS, YFSETQ. Trimming took 1 base from V and 4 from J; bases not matched to a gene: 7.

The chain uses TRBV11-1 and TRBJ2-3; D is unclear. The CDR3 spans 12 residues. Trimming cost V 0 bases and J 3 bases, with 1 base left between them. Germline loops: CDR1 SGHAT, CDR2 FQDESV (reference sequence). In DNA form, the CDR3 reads TGTGCCAGCAGCTTAGCTACAGATACGCAGTATTTT. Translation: CASSLATDTQYF.

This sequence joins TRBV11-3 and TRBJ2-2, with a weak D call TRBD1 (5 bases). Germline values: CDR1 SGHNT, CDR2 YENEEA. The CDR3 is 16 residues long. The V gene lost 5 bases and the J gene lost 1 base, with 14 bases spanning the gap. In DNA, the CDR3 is TGTGCCAGCAGCCATCCCCCAGGGCTGAACACCGGGGAGCTGTTTTTT. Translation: CASSHPPGLNTGELFF.

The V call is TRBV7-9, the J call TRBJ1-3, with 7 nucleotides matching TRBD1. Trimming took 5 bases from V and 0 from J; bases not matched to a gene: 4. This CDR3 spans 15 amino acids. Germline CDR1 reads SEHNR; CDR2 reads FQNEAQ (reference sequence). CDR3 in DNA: TGTGCCAGCAGCACCGACAGGGACTCTGGAAACACCATATATTTT. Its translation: CASSTDRDSGNTIYF.

CDR3 bases: TGTGCCAGCAGCAGGGACCAAATCGTTGGCTACACCTTC. Translating gives CASSRDQIVGYTF. This chain joins TRBV7-9 and TRBJ1-2; perhaps TRBD1 as D (5 bases). Germline loops: CDR1 SEHNR, CDR2 FQNEAQ (reference sequence). The V end lost 5 bases, the J end lost 7 bases, and 14 bases lay between the germline ends. The CDR3 has 13 residues.

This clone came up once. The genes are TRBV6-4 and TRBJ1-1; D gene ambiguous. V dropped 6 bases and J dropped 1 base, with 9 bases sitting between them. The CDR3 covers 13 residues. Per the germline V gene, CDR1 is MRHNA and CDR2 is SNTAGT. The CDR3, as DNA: TGTGCCAGCAGCGCGGAACAGAACACTGAAGCTTTCTTT. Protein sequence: CASSAEQNTEAFF.

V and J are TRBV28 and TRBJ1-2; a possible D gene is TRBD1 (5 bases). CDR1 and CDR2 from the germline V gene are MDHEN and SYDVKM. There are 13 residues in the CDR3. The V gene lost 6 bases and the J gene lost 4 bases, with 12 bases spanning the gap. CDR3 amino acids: CASSSGGRYGYTF. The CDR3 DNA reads TGTGCCAGCAGCAGCGGGGGACGCTATGGCTACACCTTC.

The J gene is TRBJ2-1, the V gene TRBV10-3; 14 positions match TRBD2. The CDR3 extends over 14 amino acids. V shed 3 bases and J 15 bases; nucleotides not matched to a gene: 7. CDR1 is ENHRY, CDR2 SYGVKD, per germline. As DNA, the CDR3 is TGTGCCATCAGTGATTCGACTAGCGGGGGGGAGGCGTTCTTC. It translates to CAISDSTSGGEAFF.

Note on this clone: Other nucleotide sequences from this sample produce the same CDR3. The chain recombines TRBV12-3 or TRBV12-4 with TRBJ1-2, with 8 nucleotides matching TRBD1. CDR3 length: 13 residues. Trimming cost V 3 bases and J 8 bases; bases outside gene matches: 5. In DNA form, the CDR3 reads TGTGCCAGCAGTTTGGGGACAGGTTACGGCTACACCTTC. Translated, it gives CASSLGTGYGYTF.

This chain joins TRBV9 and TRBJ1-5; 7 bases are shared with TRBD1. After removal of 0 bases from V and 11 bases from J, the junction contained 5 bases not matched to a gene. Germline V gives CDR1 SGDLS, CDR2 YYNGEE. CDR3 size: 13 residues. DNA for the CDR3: TGTGCCAGCAGCGTAGACAGGGACAGCGCCCAGCATTTT. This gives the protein CASSVDRDSAQHF.

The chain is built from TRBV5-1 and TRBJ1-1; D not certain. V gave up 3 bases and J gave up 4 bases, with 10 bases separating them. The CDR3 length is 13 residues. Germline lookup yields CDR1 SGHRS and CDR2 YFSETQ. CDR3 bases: TGCGCCAGCAGCTCCACGGGCTTCACTGAAGCTTTCTTT. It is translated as CASSSTGFTEAFF.

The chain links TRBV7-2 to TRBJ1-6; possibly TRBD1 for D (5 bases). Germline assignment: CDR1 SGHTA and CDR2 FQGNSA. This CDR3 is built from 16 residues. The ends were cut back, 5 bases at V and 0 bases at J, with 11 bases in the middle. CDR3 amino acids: CASSLGVASYNSPLHF. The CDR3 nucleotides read TGTGCCAGCAGCCTGGGGGTGGCCTCCTATAATTCACCCCTCCACTTT.